This T cell receptor (beta chain) was captured by sequencing in a study of CD8 T cells in ankylosing spondylitis. Generation of TCR beta libraries employed quantitative 5'-RACE incorporating molecular barcodes. TCRdb fed the 5' RACE reads into MiXCR, producing one record per CDR3 protein. The sample includes approximately 300,000 distinct CDR3 sequences, approximately 8.2% of them seen just once. Many counts were recorded for this clonotype. What it recognizes is unknown. V lost 5 bases and J 4 bases, leaving 11 bases between the germline ends. This CDR3 is 13 amino acids long. The V gene's germline CDR1 is SGHTA and CDR2 FQGTGA. Regarding the study as a whole: Within ankylosing spondylitis blood, a TCR beta motif made up of roughly eight highly homologous variants appeared to be characteristic. Reported data indicate significant enrichment of disease-linked clones within matched ankylosing spondylitis synovial fluid.

The TCR sequence derives from a male donor with ankylosing spondylitis. V is TRBV7-3 and J is TRBJ2-5; D not resolved. The sequencing sample was made of blood, either unsorted or a sorted T cell fraction (not recorded which). The CDR3 DNA reads TGTGCCAGCAGCCTAGGTGCGTCAGAGACCCAGTACTTC. Protein: CASSLGASETQYF.